This TCR beta chain came from a study of blood T cell repertoires in COVID-19. Study at large: Both acute and convalescent COVID-19 samples were obtained from the United States, Italy and Spain.

This clone was observed once. How the authors handled the data: The authors estimated nucleated cell counts from reference gene primer amplification. Some clones are missing from TCRdb's copy, which holds only in-frame ones; the method was immunoSEQ multiplex PCR. The V and J calls and clone size come from that table; D and trimming were worked out from the DNA. The data contain 100,000 or so clones, just over 90% of them seen just once; the ten biggest clones take up 0.97%. Germline V gives CDR1 SGDLS, CDR2 YYNGEE. The trim removed 3 bases at V and 6 bases at J, leaving 4 bases unmatched. CDR3 length: 15 residues.

This sequence joins TRBV9 and TRBJ1-6, with 9 bases fitting TRBD1. Sequenced: peripheral blood. The receptor comes from a man between 60 and 70 years old with acute or convalescent COVID-19. CDR3 sequence reads: CASSEGTGSNSPLHF. The DNA of the CDR3 is TGTGCCAGCAGCGAGGGGACAGGGAGTAATTCACCCCTCCACTTT.